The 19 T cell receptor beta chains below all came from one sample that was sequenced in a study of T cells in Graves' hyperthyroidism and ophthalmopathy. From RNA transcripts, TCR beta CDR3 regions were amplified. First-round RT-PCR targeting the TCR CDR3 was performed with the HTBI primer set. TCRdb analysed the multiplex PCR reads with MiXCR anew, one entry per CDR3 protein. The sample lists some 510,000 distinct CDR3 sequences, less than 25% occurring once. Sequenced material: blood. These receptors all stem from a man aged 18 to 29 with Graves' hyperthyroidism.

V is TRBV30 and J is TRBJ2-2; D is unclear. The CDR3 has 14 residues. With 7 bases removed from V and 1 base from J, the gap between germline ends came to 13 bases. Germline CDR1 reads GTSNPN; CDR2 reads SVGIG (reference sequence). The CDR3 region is CAYILPRNTGELFF. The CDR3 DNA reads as TGTGCCTATATCTTACCTCGGAACACCGGGGAGCTGTTTTTT.

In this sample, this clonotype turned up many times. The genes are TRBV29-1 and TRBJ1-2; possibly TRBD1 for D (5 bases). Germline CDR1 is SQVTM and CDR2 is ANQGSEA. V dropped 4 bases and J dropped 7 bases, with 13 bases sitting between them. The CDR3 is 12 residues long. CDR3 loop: CSVAGQGVGYTF. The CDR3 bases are TGCAGCGTTGCTGGTCAGGGAGTTGGCTACACCTTC.

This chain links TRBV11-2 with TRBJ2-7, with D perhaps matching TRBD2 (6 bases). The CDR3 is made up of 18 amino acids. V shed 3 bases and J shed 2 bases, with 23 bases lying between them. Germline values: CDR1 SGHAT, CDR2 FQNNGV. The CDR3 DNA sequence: TGTGCCAGCAGCTTTGGGACTGTGGCGGGGAGGTGGGCCTACGAGCAGTACTTC. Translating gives CASSFGTVAGRWAYEQYF.

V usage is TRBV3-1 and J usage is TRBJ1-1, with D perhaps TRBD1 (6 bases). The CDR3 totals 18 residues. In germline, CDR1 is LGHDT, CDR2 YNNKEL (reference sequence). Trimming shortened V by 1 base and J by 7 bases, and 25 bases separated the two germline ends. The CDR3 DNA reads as TGTGCCAGCAGCCAAGTTACTGGACAGTCCGCTAAGATCGGTGAAGCTTTCTTT. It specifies CASSQVTGQSAKIGEAFF.

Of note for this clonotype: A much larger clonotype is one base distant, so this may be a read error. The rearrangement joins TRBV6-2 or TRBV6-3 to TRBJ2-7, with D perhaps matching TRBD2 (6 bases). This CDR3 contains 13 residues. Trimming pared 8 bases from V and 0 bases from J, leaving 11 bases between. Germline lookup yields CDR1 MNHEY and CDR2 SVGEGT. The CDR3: CASRRGNSYEQYF. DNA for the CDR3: TGTGCCAGCCGTCGGGGGAACTCCTACGAGCAGTACTTC.

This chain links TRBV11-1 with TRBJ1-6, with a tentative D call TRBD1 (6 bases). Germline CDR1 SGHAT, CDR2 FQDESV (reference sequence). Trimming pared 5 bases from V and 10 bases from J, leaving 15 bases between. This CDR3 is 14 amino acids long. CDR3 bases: TGTGCCAGCAGCCCGGGGGCAGGGGAATCACCCCTCCACTTT. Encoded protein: CASSPGAGESPLHF.

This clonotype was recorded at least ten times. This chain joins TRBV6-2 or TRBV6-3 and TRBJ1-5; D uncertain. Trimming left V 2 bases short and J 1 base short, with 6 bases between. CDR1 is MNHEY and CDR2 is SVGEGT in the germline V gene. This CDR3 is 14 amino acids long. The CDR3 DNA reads TGTGCCAGCAGTTACGCGGGCAGCAATCAGCCCCAGCATTTT. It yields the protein CASSYAGSNQPQHF.

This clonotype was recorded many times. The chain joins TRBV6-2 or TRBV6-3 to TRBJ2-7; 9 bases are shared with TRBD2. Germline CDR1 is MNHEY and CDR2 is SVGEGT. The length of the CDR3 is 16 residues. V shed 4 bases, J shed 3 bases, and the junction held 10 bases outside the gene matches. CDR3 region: CASSLPPFSGGYEQYF. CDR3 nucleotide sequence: TGTGCCAGCAGTTTACCCCCGTTTAGCGGGGGCTACGAGCAGTACTTC.

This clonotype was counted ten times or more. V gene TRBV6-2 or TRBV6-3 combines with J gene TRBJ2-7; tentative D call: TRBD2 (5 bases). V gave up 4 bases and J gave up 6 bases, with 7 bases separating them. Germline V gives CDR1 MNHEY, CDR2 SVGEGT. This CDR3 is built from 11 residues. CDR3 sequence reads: CASSSLVEQYF. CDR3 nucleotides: TGTGCCAGCAGTTCACTAGTCGAGCAGTACTTC.

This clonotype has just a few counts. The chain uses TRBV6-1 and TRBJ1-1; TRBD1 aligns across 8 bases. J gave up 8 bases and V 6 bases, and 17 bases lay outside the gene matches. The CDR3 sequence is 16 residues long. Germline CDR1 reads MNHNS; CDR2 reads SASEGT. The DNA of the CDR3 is TGTGCCAGCAGCCCGATTCAGGGGGCCCATGAGTCAGAAGCTTTCTTT. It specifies CASSPIQGAHESEAFF.

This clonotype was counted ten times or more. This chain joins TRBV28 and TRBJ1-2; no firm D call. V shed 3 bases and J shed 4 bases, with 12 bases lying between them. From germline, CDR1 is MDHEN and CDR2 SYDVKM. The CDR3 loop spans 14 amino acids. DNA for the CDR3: TGTGCCAGCAGTTTGGTTGAGGTGTCCTATGGCTACACCTTC. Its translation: CASSLVEVSYGYTF.

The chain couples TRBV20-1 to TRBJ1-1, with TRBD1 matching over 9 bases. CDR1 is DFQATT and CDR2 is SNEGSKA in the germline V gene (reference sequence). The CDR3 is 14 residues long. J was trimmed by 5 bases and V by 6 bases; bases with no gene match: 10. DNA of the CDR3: TGCAGTGCCGCTTCCACAGGGGGCGCGACTGAAGCTTTCTTT. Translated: CSAASTGGATEAFF.

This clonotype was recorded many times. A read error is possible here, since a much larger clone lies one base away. The CDR3 reads CASGLTDRVNTKAFF. Here the CDR3 DNA reads TGTGCTAGTGGTTTGACGGACAGGGTGAACACTAAAGCTTTCTTT. The chain links TRBV12-5 to TRBJ1-1, with 8 positions matching TRBD1. Germline CDR1 reads LGHNT; CDR2 reads FRNRAP. The CDR3 length is 15 residues.

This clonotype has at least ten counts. CDR3: CSAAEAAWGTEAFF. CDR3 in DNA: TGCAGTGCTGCCGAGGCCGCCTGGGGCACTGAAGCTTTCTTT. This chain links TRBV20-1 with TRBJ1-1; D ambiguous. V dropped 5 bases and J dropped 4 bases, with 17 bases sitting between them. Looked up from germline, CDR1 is DFQATT and CDR2 is SNEGSKA (reference sequence). This CDR3 is built from 14 residues.

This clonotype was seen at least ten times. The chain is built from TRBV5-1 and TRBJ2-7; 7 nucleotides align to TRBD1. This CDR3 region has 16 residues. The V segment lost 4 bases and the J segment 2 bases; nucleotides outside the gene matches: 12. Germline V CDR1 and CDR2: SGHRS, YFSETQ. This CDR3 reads CASSQSPDRAAYEQYF. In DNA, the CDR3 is TGCGCCAGCAGCCAAAGCCCCGACAGGGCGGCCTACGAGCAGTACTTC. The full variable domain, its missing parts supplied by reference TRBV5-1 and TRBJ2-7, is KAGVTQTPRYLIKTRGQQVTLSCSPISGHRSVSWYQQTPGQGLQFLFEYFSETQRNKGNFPGRFSGRQFSNSRSEMNVSTLELGDSALYLCASSQSPDRAAYEQYFGPGTRLTVT.

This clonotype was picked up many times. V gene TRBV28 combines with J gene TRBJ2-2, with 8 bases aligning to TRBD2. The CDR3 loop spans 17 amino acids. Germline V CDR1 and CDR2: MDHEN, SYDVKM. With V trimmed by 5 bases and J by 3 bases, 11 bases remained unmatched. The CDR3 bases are TGTGCCAGCAGTCGGACGAATCTAGCGGGCTACACCGGGGAGCTGTTTTTT. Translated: CASSRTNLAGYTGELFF.

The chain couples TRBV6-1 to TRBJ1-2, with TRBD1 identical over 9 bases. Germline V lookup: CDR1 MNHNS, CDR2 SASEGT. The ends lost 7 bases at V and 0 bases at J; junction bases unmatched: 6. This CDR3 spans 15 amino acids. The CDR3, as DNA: TGTGCCAGCAAGAATACAGGGGGCGCTAACTATGGCTACACCTTC. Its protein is CASKNTGGANYGYTF.

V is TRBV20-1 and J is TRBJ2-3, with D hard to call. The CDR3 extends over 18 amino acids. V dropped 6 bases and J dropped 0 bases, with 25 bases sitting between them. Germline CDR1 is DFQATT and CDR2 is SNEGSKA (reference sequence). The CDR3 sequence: CSARRASVLPSSTDTQYF. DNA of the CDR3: TGCAGTGCCAGACGGGCGAGTGTTCTTCCCTCTAGCACAGATACGCAGTATTTT.

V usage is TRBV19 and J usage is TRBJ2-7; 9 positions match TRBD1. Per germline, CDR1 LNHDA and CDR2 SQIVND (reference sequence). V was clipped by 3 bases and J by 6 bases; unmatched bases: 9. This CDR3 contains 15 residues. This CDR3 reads CASSMPGQGRFEQYF. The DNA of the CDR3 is TGTGCCAGTAGTATGCCGGGACAGGGAAGGTTCGAGCAGTACTTC.